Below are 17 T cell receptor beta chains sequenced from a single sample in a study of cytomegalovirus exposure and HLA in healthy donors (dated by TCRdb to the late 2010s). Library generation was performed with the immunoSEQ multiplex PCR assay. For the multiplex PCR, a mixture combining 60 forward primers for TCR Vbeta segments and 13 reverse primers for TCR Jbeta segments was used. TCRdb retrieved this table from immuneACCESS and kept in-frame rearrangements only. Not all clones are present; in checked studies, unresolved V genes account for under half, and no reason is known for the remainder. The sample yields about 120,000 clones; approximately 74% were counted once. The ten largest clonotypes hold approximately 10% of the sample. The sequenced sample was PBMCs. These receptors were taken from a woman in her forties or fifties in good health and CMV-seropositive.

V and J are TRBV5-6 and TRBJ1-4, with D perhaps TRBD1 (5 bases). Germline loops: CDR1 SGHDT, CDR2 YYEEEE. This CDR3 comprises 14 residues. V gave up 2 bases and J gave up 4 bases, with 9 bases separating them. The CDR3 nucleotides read TGTGCCAGCAGCTTCGGGGGGATTAATGAAAAACTGTTTTTT. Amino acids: CASSFGGINEKLFF. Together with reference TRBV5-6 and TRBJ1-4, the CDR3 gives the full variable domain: DAGVTQSPTHLIKTRGQQVTLRCSPKSGHDTVSWYQQALGQGPQFIFQYYEEEERQRGNFPDRFSGHQFPNYSSELNVNALLLGDSALYLCASSFGGINEKLFFGSGTQLSVL.

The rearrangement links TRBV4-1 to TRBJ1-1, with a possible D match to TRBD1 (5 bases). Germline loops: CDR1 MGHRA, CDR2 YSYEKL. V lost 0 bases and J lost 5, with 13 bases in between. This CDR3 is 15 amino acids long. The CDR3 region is CASSQESRVLTEAFF. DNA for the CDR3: TGCGCCAGCAGCCAAGAGTCCAGGGTTTTGACTGAAGCTTTCTTT.

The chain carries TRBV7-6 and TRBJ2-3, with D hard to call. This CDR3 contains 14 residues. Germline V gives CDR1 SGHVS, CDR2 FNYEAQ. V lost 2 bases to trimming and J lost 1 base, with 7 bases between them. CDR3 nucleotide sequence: TGTGCCAGCAGCTTAAACCCGGGCACAGATACGCAGTATTTT. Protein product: CASSLNPGTDTQYF.

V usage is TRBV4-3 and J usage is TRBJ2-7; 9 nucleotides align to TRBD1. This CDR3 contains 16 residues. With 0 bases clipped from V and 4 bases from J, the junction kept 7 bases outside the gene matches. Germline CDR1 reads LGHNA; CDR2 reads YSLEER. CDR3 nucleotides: TGCGCCAGCAGCCAAGAGTGGGGACAGGGTTCATACGAGCAGTACTTC. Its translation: CASSQEWGQGSYEQYF.

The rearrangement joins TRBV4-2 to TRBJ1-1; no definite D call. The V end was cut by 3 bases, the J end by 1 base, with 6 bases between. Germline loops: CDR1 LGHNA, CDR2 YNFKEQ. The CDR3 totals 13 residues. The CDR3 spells CASSHAGNTEAFF. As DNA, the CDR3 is TGTGCCAGCAGCCACGCCGGGAACACTGAAGCTTTCTTT.

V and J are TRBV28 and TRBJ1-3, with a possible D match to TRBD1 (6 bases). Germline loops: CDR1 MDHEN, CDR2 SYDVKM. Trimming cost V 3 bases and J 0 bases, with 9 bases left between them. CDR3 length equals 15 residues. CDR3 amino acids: CASSFGQNSGNTIYF. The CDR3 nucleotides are TGTGCCAGCAGTTTCGGACAGAACTCTGGAAACACCATATATTTT.

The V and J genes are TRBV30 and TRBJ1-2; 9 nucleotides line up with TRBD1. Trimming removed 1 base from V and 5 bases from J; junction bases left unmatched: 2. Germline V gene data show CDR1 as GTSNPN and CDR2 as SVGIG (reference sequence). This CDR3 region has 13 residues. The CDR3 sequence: CAWSGGQGYGYTF. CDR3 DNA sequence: TGTGCCTGGAGTGGGGGACAGGGTTATGGCTACACCTTC.

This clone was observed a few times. The CDR3 region has the DNA TGTGCCAGCAGCTTAGCGCCAGCGGGGGGTTCCACCGGGGAGCTGTTTTTT. This translates into CASSLAPAGGSTGELFF. V gene TRBV7-2 combines with J gene TRBJ2-2; TRBD2 matches 9 bases. CDR3 size: 17 residues. The ends lost 0 bases at V and 4 bases at J; junction bases unmatched: 6. Germline V lookup: CDR1 SGHTA, CDR2 FQGNSA.

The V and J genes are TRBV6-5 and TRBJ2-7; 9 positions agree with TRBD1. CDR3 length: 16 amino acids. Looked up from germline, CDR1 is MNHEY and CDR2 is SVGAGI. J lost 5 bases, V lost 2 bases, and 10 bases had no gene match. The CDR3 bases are TGTGCCAGCAGTTACCCGGTCGGACAGGGGACCCACGAGCAGTACTTC. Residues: CASSYPVGQGTHEQYF.

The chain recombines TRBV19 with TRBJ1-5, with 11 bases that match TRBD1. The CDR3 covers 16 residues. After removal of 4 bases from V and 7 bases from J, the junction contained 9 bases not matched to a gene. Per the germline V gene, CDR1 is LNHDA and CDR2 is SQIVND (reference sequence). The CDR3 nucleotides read TGTGCCAGTAGTACTGGGACAGGGGGAATAGGGCAGCCCCAGCATTTT. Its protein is CASSTGTGGIGQPQHF.

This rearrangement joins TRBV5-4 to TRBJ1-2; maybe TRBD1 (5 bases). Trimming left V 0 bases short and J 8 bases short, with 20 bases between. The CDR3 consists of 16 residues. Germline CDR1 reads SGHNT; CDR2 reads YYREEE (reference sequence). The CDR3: CASSLGAQGSDSGYTF. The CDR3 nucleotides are TGTGCCAGCAGCTTGGGCGCTCAGGGATCTGATAGCGGCTACACCTTC.

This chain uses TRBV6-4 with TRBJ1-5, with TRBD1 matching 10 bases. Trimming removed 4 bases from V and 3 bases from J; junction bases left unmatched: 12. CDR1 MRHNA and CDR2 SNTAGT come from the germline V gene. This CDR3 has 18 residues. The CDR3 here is CASSALCRDRGSNQPQHF. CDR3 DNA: TGTGCCAGCAGTGCCCTCTGCAGGGACAGGGGCTCCAATCAGCCCCAGCATTTT.

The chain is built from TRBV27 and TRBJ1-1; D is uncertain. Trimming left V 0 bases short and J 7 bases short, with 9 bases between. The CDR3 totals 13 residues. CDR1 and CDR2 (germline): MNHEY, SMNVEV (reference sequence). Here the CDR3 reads CASSLSVAGEAFF. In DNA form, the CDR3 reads TGTGCCAGCAGTTTATCAGTGGCAGGTGAAGCTTTCTTT.

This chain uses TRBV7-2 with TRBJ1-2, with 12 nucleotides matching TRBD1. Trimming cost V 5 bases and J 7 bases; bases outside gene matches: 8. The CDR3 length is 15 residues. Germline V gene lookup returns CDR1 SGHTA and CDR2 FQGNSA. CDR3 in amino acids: CASSTSGTGGSGYTF. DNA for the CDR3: TGTGCCAGCAGCACCTCCGGGACAGGGGGCTCTGGCTACACCTTC.

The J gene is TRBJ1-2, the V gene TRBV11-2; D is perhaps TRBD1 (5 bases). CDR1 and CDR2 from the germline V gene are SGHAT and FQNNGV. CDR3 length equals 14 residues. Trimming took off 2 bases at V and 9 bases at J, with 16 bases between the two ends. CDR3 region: CASSLLGGRDRYTF. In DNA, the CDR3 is TGTGCCAGCAGCTTATTGGGGGGACGGGACCGCTACACCTTC.

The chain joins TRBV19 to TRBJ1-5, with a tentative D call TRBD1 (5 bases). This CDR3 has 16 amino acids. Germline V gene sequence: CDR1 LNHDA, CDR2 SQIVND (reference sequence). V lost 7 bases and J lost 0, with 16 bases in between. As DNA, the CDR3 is TGTGCCAGTACGCAGGGTTCCCAATATAGCAATCAGCCCCAGCATTTT. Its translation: CASTQGSQYSNQPQHF.

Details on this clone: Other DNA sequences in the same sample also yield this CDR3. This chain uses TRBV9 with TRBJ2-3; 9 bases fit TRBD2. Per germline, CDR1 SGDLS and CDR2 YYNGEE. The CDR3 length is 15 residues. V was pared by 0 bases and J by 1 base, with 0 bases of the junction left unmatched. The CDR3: CASSVGTSGTDTQYF. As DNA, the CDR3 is TGTGCCAGCAGCGTAGGGACTAGCGGCACAGATACGCAGTATTTT.